These 11 T cell receptor beta chains were all obtained from the same sample, sequenced in a study of OX40 agonist ivuxolimab in advanced cancers. Sequencing was performed with immunoSEQ multiplex PCR; in TCRdb, only in-frame clones are kept and a portion is missing. This table has some 100,000 clones, roughly 90% appearing once. The sequenced sample was CD4+ or CD8+ T cells sorted from blood, obtained in a trial of the OX40 agonist ivuxolimab. The source is an adult with an advanced solid tumor such as melanoma, head and neck, liver or kidney cancer.

The chain is built from TRBV19 and TRBJ2-3, with D possibly called TRBD1 or TRBD2 (5 bases each). Between the trimmed V and J ends, which lost 4 bases and 3 bases, there was a span of 17 bases. This CDR3 spans 16 amino acids. Germline V lookup: CDR1 LNHDA, CDR2 SQIVND (reference sequence). The CDR3 region is CASSSRGVLETDTQYF. The CDR3 DNA reads TGTGCCAGTAGTAGCCGGGGCGTCCTCGAGACAGATACGCAGTATTTT.

This clone has just one count. J is TRBJ2-5 and V is TRBV5-1; the D gene could be TRBD1 or TRBD2 (5 bases each). Germline assignment: CDR1 SGHRS and CDR2 YFSETQ. The CDR3 is made up of 15 amino acids. V dropped 3 bases and J dropped 3 bases, with 15 bases sitting between them. The CDR3 DNA follows: TGCGCCAGCAGCTCCGCAGGGAGTCTAAAAGAGACCCAGTACTTC. Amino acids: CASSSAGSLKETQYF.

The gene calls are TRBV5-8 and TRBJ2-3; a possible D gene is TRBD1 (6 bases). Germline lookup yields CDR1 SGHTS and CDR2 YDEGEE. CDR3 length: 12 amino acids. V lost 3 bases and J lost 7, with 9 bases in between. The CDR3 loop is CASSSRGNTQYF. CDR3 bases: TGTGCCAGCAGCTCGAGGGGGAATACGCAGTATTTT.

The rearrangement links TRBV4-3 to TRBJ2-7; D gene ambiguous. This CDR3 region has 12 residues. The ends were cut back, 0 bases at V and 6 bases at J, with 6 bases in the middle. Germline V gene data show CDR1 as LGHNA and CDR2 as YSLEER. The CDR3 sequence: CASSQDWSEQYF. In DNA, the CDR3 is TGCGCCAGCAGCCAAGATTGGAGCGAGCAGTACTTC.

In the case of this clone: The junction departs from the called germline gene at one end, perhaps through a read error. This chain links TRBV7-7 with TRBJ2-7; TRBD1 matches 10 bases. This CDR3 is built from 15 residues. CDR1 is SSHAT, CDR2 FNYEAQ, per germline (reference sequence). This CDR3 reads CASSPGTGDAYEQYF. The CDR3 DNA is TGTGCTAGCAGCCCCGGGACAGGGGACGCCTACGAGCAGTACTTC.

Here the CDR3 reads CASATKSGLSNTGELFF. CDR3 DNA: TGTGCCAGCGCCACGAAGAGTGGACTATCGAACACCGGGGAGCTGTTTTTT. V is TRBV21-1 and J is TRBJ2-2; the table gives TRBD2 as D, unverified against the DNA. TRBV21-1 is deemed a pseudogene. This CDR3 spans 17 amino acids.

The V call is TRBV5-1, the J call TRBJ1-2; 9 nucleotides line up with TRBD1. With 0 bases clipped from V and 6 bases from J, the junction kept 9 bases outside the gene matches. This CDR3 spans 16 amino acids. Germline V gene lookup returns CDR1 SGHRS and CDR2 YFSETQ. The CDR3: CASSLAPGQGKDGYTF. In DNA, the CDR3 is TGCGCCAGCAGCTTGGCTCCCGGACAGGGGAAGGATGGCTACACCTTC.

V is TRBV5-1 and J is TRBJ1-2, with TRBD1 as a possible D gene (5 bases). V was cut by 7 bases and J by 6 bases, with 13 bases left in between. This CDR3 is built from 12 residues. Germline V gene sequence: CDR1 SGHRS, CDR2 YFSETQ. This chain's CDR3 is CASRIREDGYTF. The DNA for the CDR3 is TGCGCCAGCCGGATCAGGGAGGATGGCTACACCTTC.

The chain recombines TRBV7-9 with TRBJ2-1; D remains unclear. The V and J ends lost 3 bases and 5 bases respectively, with 2 bases between them. CDR1 and CDR2 (germline): SEHNR, FQNEAQ (reference sequence). The CDR3 spans 11 residues. The CDR3 here is CASSFNNEQFF. In DNA, the CDR3 is TGTGCCAGCAGCTTTAACAATGAGCAGTTCTTC. The full variable domain, rest sourced from reference TRBV7-9 and TRBJ2-1, is DTGVSQNPRHKITKRGQNVTFRCDPISEHNRLYWYRQTLGQGPEFLTYFQNEAQLEKSRLLSDRFSAERPKGSFSTLEIQRTEQGDSAMYLCASSFNNEQFFGPGTRLTVL.

The rearrangement joins TRBV29-1 to TRBJ2-1, with TRBD1 matching over 10 bases. Germline CDR1 and CDR2: SQVTM and ANQGSEA. V lost 1 base, J lost 8 bases, and 8 bases stayed unmatched. There are 15 residues in the CDR3. The DNA of the CDR3 is TGCAGCGTTGAAGCGGGACAGGGGTTGAGGGATGAGCAGTTCTTC. It codes for CSVEAGQGLRDEQFF.

The chain couples TRBV19 to TRBJ2-7; tentatively, D is TRBD1 (5 bases). The CDR3 runs to 15 residues. Germline V gives CDR1 LNHDA, CDR2 SQIVND (reference sequence). V lost 5 bases to trimming and J lost 7 bases, with 21 bases between them. Here the CDR3 reads CASSHASTGFREQYF. The CDR3 coding sequence is TGTGCCAGTAGTCATGCTTCTACAGGATTCCGGGAGCAGTACTTC. The variable domain in full, with the rest retrieved from reference TRBV19 and TRBJ2-7, is DGGITQSPKYLFRKEGQNVTLSCEQNLNHDAMYWYRQDPGQGLRLIYYSQIVNDFQKGDIAEGYSVSREKKESFPLTVTSAQKNPTAFYLCASSHASTGFREQYFGPGTRLTVT.